The T cell receptor beta chain under discussion was sequenced for a study of T cell changes during pregnancy in multiple sclerosis. V was pared by 5 bases and J by 0 bases, with 4 bases of the junction left unmatched. The germline gives CDR1 MDHEN, CDR2 SYDVKM. CDR3 length: 16 amino acids. Sequencing used immunoSEQ multiplex PCR; TCRdb keeps in-frame clones, though not all of them. The sample shows under 50,000 clones, almost 95% of them seen only once. The chain carries TRBV28 and TRBJ2-1, with 10 bases fitting TRBD2. Sequencing used CD4+ T cells from peripheral blood mononuclear cells, obtained after pregnancy. The sequence was collected from a female donor with multiple sclerosis, enrolled in a pregnancy study. The CDR3 loop reads CASSPQRGGSYNEQFF. As DNA, the CDR3 is TGTGCCAGCAGTCCCCAGCGGGGGGGCTCCTACAATGAGCAGTTCTTC. Combining the CDR3 with reference TRBV28 and TRBJ2-1 gives the whole variable domain DVKVTQSSRYLVKRTGEKVFLECVQDMDHENMFWYRQDPGLGLRLIYFSYDVKMKEKGDIPEGYSVSREKKERFSLILESASTNQTSMYLCASSPQRGGSYNEQFFGPGTRLTVL.